These 9 T cell receptor beta chains were sequenced from one sample in a study of cytomegalovirus exposure and HLA in healthy donors. With 60 Vbeta and 13 Jbeta primers, the PCR was carried out. The data were produced by immunoSEQ multiplex PCR, yet TCRdb's version contains in-frame clones alone and is incomplete. Among 140,000 to 150,000 clones, approximately 79% were seen once, and the ten largest hold roughly 6.3%. Sequences were obtained from PBMCs. These receptor sequences come from a woman in her 40s in good health and CMV-seropositive.

This clone occurred once. The chain has TRBV4-2 and TRBJ2-6, with 15 nucleotides matching TRBD2. The CDR3 consists of 20 residues. The trim removed 1 base at V and 0 bases at J, leaving 4 bases unmatched. Germline CDR1 reads LGHNA; CDR2 reads YNFKEQ. CDR3 protein: CASSQGGLAGGFSGANVLTF. DNA of the CDR3: TGTGCCAGCAGCCAAGGGGGACTAGCGGGGGGCTTCTCTGGGGCCAACGTCCTGACTTTC.

The sample holds a few counts of this clone. The genes are TRBV30 and TRBJ1-5; 7 bases are shared with TRBD1. Unmatched junction bases numbered 2, after V lost 4 bases and J lost 2 bases. This CDR3 is built from 13 residues. Germline V gene sequence: CDR1 GTSNPN, CDR2 SVGIG (reference sequence). Here the CDR3 DNA reads TGTGCCTGGAACAGGGGTGGCAATCAGCCCCAGCATTTT. Encoded protein: CAWNRGGNQPQHF.

V usage is TRBV28 and J usage is TRBJ2-3; D is perhaps TRBD1 (6 bases). The CDR3 totals 14 residues. Trimming took 3 bases from V and 7 from J, leaving 14 bases between them. Germline-derived CDR1 and CDR2 are MDHEN and SYDVKM. In DNA form, the CDR3 reads TGTGCCAGCAGTTTCAGTCAGGGGTCGAATACGCAGTATTTT. It is translated as CASSFSQGSNTQYF. Using reference TRBV28 and TRBJ2-3 for the parts outside the CDR3, the full variable domain is DVKVTQSSRYLVKRTGEKVFLECVQDMDHENMFWYRQDPGLGLRLIYFSYDVKMKEKGDIPEGYSVSREKKERFSLILESASTNQTSMYLCASSFSQGSNTQYFGPGTRLTVL.

This clone was counted a single time. The V and J genes are TRBV7-9 and TRBJ1-5; possibly TRBD1 for D (6 bases). CDR1 SEHNR and CDR2 FQNEAQ come from the germline V gene (reference sequence). The CDR3 is 13 residues long. V dropped 8 bases and J dropped 3 bases, with 11 bases sitting between them. As DNA, the CDR3 is TGTGCCAGCGGCGGACAGTTCAATCAGCCCCAGCATTTT. It is translated as CASGGQFNQPQHF.

This chain joins TRBV12-1 and TRBJ2-1; the table's TRBD1 call for D was not verified on the DNA. TRBV12-1 is a pseudogene segment. The CDR3 length is 13 residues. CDR3 loop: CASSLNPGTVQFF. In DNA form, the CDR3 reads TGTGCCAGCAGCTTGAACCCCGGGACAGTTCAGTTCTTC.

The chain has TRBV10-3 and TRBJ1-2; possible D gene TRBD1, 6 bases. In germline, CDR1 is ENHRY, CDR2 SYGVKD. Trimming removed 10 bases from V and 1 base from J, with 13 bases in between. The CDR3 contains 13 residues. This chain's CDR3 is CATKDSLNYGYTF. The CDR3 region has the DNA TGTGCCACCAAGGACAGCCTTAACTATGGCTACACCTTC.

This chain uses TRBV11-2 with TRBJ2-1, with D maybe TRBD2 (5 bases). Germline V gives CDR1 SGHAT, CDR2 FQNNGV. The CDR3 runs to 15 residues. The germline V and J ends were trimmed by 3 bases and 8 bases, with 17 bases remaining between them. The CDR3 bases are TGTGCCAGCAGCTTTGAGGGCTCGGTCACTGATGAGCAGTTCTTC. It specifies CASSFEGSVTDEQFF.

As for this clone: Compared with germline, one end of the junction differs, possibly owing to a read error. The rearrangement links TRBV7-9 to TRBJ2-7; perhaps TRBD1 as D (6 bases). CDR3 length: 15 amino acids. Germline loops: CDR1 SEHNR, CDR2 FQNEAQ (reference sequence). The CDR3 loop is CASSPGAGEVYGQYF. CDR3 DNA: TGTGCCAGCAGCCCAGGGGCAGGGGAAGTATACGGGCAGTACTTC.

This chain uses TRBV6-1 with TRBJ1-3; D is unresolved. Between the trimmed V and J ends, which lost 11 bases and 1 base, there was a span of 15 bases. The CDR3 contains 14 residues. Germline loops: CDR1 MNHNS, CDR2 SASEGT. The CDR3 DNA reads TGTGCCGCGGCAAGGGTAGCGTCTGGAAACACCATATATTTT. Translated: CAAARVASGNTIYF.